The next 17 T cell receptor beta chains were all read from a single sample in a study of regulatory T cells in long-lasting Graves disease. Combining iRepertoire HTBI primers with Arm-PCR of CDR3 regions, the authors built TCR beta libraries. TCRdb ran MiXCR on the multiplex PCR reads and lists one entry per CDR3 protein. The sample carries hundreds of thousands of distinct CDR3 sequences, 16% recorded once. Regarding time point: newly diagnosed GD, antithyroid drugs for less than 3 months. The authors made the TCR library using RNA they extracted from PBMCs. These data also featured in a second study, about T cells in Graves' hyperthyroidism and ophthalmopathy.

Sequences were derived from peripheral blood mononuclear cells (PBMCs), sampled at new diagnosis, from a patient treated with antithyroid drugs. Every receptor here comes from a man aged 40-55 years with Graves disease.

V usage is TRBV20-1 and J usage is TRBJ2-5; possibly TRBD1 or TRBD2 for D (5 bases each). CDR3 size: 13 residues. Trimming shortened V by 3 bases and J by 7 bases, and 15 bases separated the two germline ends. Germline V CDR1 and CDR2: DFQATT, SNEGSKA (reference sequence). CDR3 nucleotide sequence: TGCAGTGCTAGGCGCACAGGACTGGCGACCCAGTACTTC. It translates to CSARRTGLATQYF.

In its sample, this clonotype was seen many times. V usage is TRBV11-2 and J usage is TRBJ2-5; D ambiguous. CDR3 size: 13 residues. The germline V gene has CDR1 SGHAT and CDR2 FQNNGV. V shed 4 bases and J shed 7 bases, with 13 bases lying between them. CDR3 protein: CASSSSVVATQYF. The CDR3 DNA is TGTGCCAGCAGCTCCTCGGTAGTAGCGACCCAGTACTTC.

This clonotype showed up many times. V is TRBV6-2 or TRBV6-3 and J is TRBJ2-5; D may be TRBD2 (7 bases). Germline values: CDR1 MNHEY, CDR2 SVGEGT. This CDR3 has 15 amino acids. V was shortened by 5 bases and J by 4 bases, with 17 bases between the two germline ends. The chain's CDR3 is CASSEPAGAGETQYF. The CDR3 DNA follows: TGTGCCAGCAGTGAACCGGCGGGGGCGGGAGAGACCCAGTACTTC.

This clonotype was counted a few times. The CDR3 coding sequence is TGTGCCAGCAGTGGGCGGGTTTATAGCAATCAGCCCCAGCATTTT. It specifies CASSGRVYSNQPQHF. This rearrangement joins TRBV2 to TRBJ1-5, with no clear D. The CDR3 spans 15 residues. Between the trimmed V and J ends, which lost 4 bases and 0 bases, there was a span of 10 bases. Looked up from germline, CDR1 is SNHLY and CDR2 is FYNNEI.

This clonotype was observed many times. The V and J genes are TRBV11-2 and TRBJ2-1; no reliable D call. This CDR3 is built from 12 residues. V dropped 1 base and J dropped 6 bases, with 4 bases sitting between them. The V gene's germline CDR1 is SGHAT and CDR2 FQNNGV. The CDR3, as DNA: TGTGCCAGCAGCTTAGTGGGCAATGAGCAGTTCTTC. Protein sequence: CASSLVGNEQFF.

This clonotype appeared many times. The V call is TRBV13, the J call TRBJ1-3; weak D call: TRBD1 (6 bases). The CDR3 consists of 14 residues. Germline assignment: CDR1 PRHDT and CDR2 FYEKMQ (reference sequence). The germline V and J ends were trimmed by 5 bases and 4 bases, with 12 bases remaining between them. CDR3 protein: CASSTRTAGNTIYF. The CDR3 region has the DNA TGTGCCAGCAGCACCCGGACAGCCGGAAACACCATATATTTT.

This clonotype was seen repeatedly, ten times or more. The chain joins TRBV7-2 to TRBJ2-7, with 13 bases that match TRBD2. This CDR3 comprises 16 residues. Germline V gene lookup returns CDR1 SGHTA and CDR2 FQGNSA. V shed 3 bases and J 3 bases; nucleotides not matched to a gene: 5. CDR3 amino acids: CASSLTSGGSSYEQYF. In nucleotides, the CDR3 is TGTGCCAGCAGCTTGACTAGCGGGGGGTCGAGCTACGAGCAGTACTTC.

In this sample, this clonotype turned up many times. The chain has TRBV27 and TRBJ2-3; 7 nucleotides match TRBD2. The V and J ends lost 6 bases and 1 base, in that order; junction bases with no gene match: 4. The CDR3 consists of 14 residues. In germline, CDR1 is MNHEY, CDR2 SMNVEV (reference sequence). The CDR3 nucleotides are TGTGCCAGCAGCACCACTAGCGGCACAGATACGCAGTATTTT. Its protein is CASSTTSGTDTQYF.

This clonotype was counted ten times or more. V is TRBV3-1 and J is TRBJ2-7, with 10 nucleotides matching TRBD1. Losses at the gene ends were 4 bases for V and 6 bases for J; bases not matched to a gene: 12. The CDR3 spans 16 residues. Germline V CDR1 and CDR2: LGHDT, YNNKEL (reference sequence). CDR3: CASSRWDRGPRVEQYF. In DNA form, the CDR3 reads TGTGCCAGCAGCCGATGGGACAGGGGCCCGAGAGTCGAGCAGTACTTC.

This rearrangement joins TRBV20-1 to TRBJ1-5; D remains ambiguous. V was shortened by 3 bases and J by 0 bases, with 6 bases between the two germline ends. The CDR3 sequence is 13 residues long. From germline, CDR1 is DFQATT and CDR2 SNEGSKA (reference sequence). CDR3 DNA sequence: TGCAGTGCTAGGAGGTATAGCAATCAGCCCCAGCATTTT. This codes for CSARRYSNQPQHF.

This clonotype was seen a handful of times. This chain joins TRBV12-3 or TRBV12-4 and TRBJ2-7; a possible D gene is TRBD2 (6 bases). V dropped 6 bases and J dropped 6 bases, with 24 bases sitting between them. The length of the CDR3 is 16 residues. CDR3 sequence (DNA): TGTGCCAGCAGCGCGCCGTTGGGGGGATCATCGGCCGAGCAGTACTTC. This translates into CASSAPLGGSSAEQYF.

This clonotype was picked up many times. This chain joins TRBV5-1 and TRBJ2-3; the match to TRBD1 covers 7 bases. The germline V gene has CDR1 SGHRS and CDR2 YFSETQ. The CDR3 sequence is 16 residues long. V dropped 4 bases and J dropped 2; count of bases not matched to a gene: 10. CDR3 sequence reads: CASSRTPGTATDTQYF. CDR3 coding DNA: TGCGCCAGCAGCCGCACCCCAGGGACAGCCACAGATACGCAGTATTTT.

This rearrangement joins TRBV7-9 to TRBJ1-2, with D hard to call. Trimming stripped 3 bases from V and 2 bases from J, with 7 bases between. This CDR3 comprises 13 residues. The V gene's germline CDR1 is SEHNR and CDR2 FQNEAQ (reference sequence). The CDR3 nucleotides read TGTGCCAGCAGCTTCTATATAAACTATGGCTACACCTTC. It specifies CASSFYINYGYTF.

This clonotype was seen only once. This sequence joins TRBV5-1 and TRBJ2-7; 9 bases map to TRBD1. CDR1 and CDR2 (germline): SGHRS, YFSETQ. The V segment lost 3 bases and the J segment 6 bases; nucleotides outside the gene matches: 10. CDR3 length equals 15 residues. DNA for the CDR3: TGCGCCAGCAGCTACCTAACGGGACAGGGTTCCGAGCAGTACTTC. Translated: CASSYLTGQGSEQYF.

The V gene is TRBV6-1, the J gene TRBJ1-5; TRBD1 agrees at 7 bases. V was pared by 6 bases and J by 1 base, with 6 bases of the junction left unmatched. CDR1 is MNHNS, CDR2 SASEGT, per germline. The CDR3 spans 15 residues. The CDR3 DNA follows: TGTGCCAGCAGCCCAGGGGGTGGGAGCAATCAGCCCCAGCATTTT. Amino acids: CASSPGGGSNQPQHF.

This clonotype was seen many times. The V and J genes are TRBV12-3 or TRBV12-4 and TRBJ2-2; 8 nucleotides line up with TRBD1. Trimming cost V 3 bases and J 6 bases; bases outside gene matches: 3. The CDR3 has 14 residues. CDR3 sequence: CASSLQGAAGELFF. The CDR3 nucleotides are TGTGCCAGCAGTTTGCAGGGGGCTGCCGGGGAGCTGTTTTTT.

This clonotype was detected many times. The chain carries TRBV5-6 and TRBJ2-5, with a weak D call TRBD1 (5 bases). The CDR3 runs to 15 residues. Trimming cost V 0 bases and J 0 bases, with 9 bases left between them. The germline gives CDR1 SGHDT, CDR2 YYEEEE. CDR3 sequence reads: CASSLGRAYQETQYF. The CDR3 nucleotides read TGTGCCAGCAGCTTGGGCAGGGCGTACCAAGAGACCCAGTACTTC.